The rows below give T cell receptor beta chains drawn from one sample of a study of T-cell reconstitution after alpha-beta-depleted transplantation in children. TCRdb redid the calling of the PCR reads with MiXCR, one entry per CDR3 protein. The sample contains about 250,000 distinct CDR3 sequences, 20% to 30% of which appear only once. The starting material was PBMCs, mostly from graft donor cells, obtained 360 days after TCRalphabeta/CD19-depleted stem cell transplant. Receptors originate from a female patient aged 2-15 years who had a stem cell transplant for congenital amegakaryocytic thrombocytopenia, so the T cells may come from the graft donor. CDR3s include the opening cysteine and the closing phenylalanine or tryptophan. D genes are given only for firm matches. The size field is filled for only some rows; it gives once, few, many or a size class.

d_gene,j_gene,v_gene,abundance,CDR3aa,CDR3nt
.,TRBJ1-4,TRBV16,.,CASSQWQGTSMFF,TGTGCCAGCAGCCAATGGCAGGGTACGTCCATGTTTTTT
.,TRBJ2-2,TRBV11-3,.,CAAHKESMAGELFF,TGTGCCGCCCACAAAGAGAGTATGGCCGGGGAGCTGTTTTTT
TRBD2,TRBJ2-1,TRBV27,.,CASSLVTSGGSSYNEQFF,TGTGCCAGCAGTTTGGTGACTAGCGGGGGGAGCTCCTACAATGAGCAGTTCTTC
.,TRBJ2-2,TRBV10-2,.,CASSESDYTGELFF,TGCGCCAGCAGTGAATCGGATTACACCGGGGAGCTGTTTTTT
.,TRBJ2-5,TRBV4-1,many,CASSQEHRQETQYF,TGCGCCAGCAGCCAAGAACACAGACAAGAGACCCAGTACTTC
.,TRBJ1-1,TRBV11-2,.,CASSKWVAAGAEAFF,TGTGCCAGCAGCAAGTGGGTTGCCGCAGGGGCTGAAGCTTTCTTT
.,TRBJ1-2,TRBV6-5,.,CASSLVGGLPYGYTF,TGTGCCAGCAGTTTAGTAGGGGGGCTTCCCTATGGCTACACCTTC
.,TRBJ2-7,TRBV3-1,many,CASSQGNEQYF,TGTGCCAGCTCCCAGGGTAACGAGCAGTACTTC
.,TRBJ2-2,TRBV24-1,many,CATTMMAGGELFF,TGTGCCACCACTATGATGGCGGGCGGGGAGCTGTTTTTT
TRBD2,TRBJ2-7,TRBV28,.,CASDARGLAGYYEQYF,TGTGCCAGCGACGCTAGGGGACTAGCGGGGTATTACGAGCAGTACTTC
.,TRBJ2-1,TRBV5-1,few,CASSLGTARSYNEQFF,TGCGCCAGCAGCTTGGGTACAGCGCGCTCCTACAATGAGCAGTTCTTC
.,TRBJ2-2,TRBV24-1,few,CASARAGELFF,TGTGCCTCCGCGAGGGCCGGGGAGCTGTTTTTT
.,TRBJ2-3,TRBV6-1,few,CASIISGSGGGPQYF,TGTGCCAGCATCATTTCAGGATCCGGAGGTGGCCCGCAGTATTTT
.,TRBJ1-5,TRBV12-3/TRBV12-4,.,CASSLAGLGNQPQHF,TGTGCCAGCAGTTTAGCCGGGTTGGGCAATCAGCCCCAGCATTTT
.,TRBJ2-1,TRBV27,few,CASSLSASFDNEQFF,TGTGCCAGCAGTTTATCTGCCTCGTTTGACAATGAGCAGTTCTTC
.,TRBJ2-1,TRBV20-1,few,CSALATATRRYNEQFF,TGCAGTGCTTTAGCTACGGCAACCAGAAGGTACAATGAGCAGTTCTTC
TRBD1,TRBJ2-7,TRBV24-1,few,CATASTGHDEQYF,TGTGCCACCGCCTCGACAGGGCACGACGAGCAGTACTTC
TRBD2,TRBJ2-1,TRBV12-3/TRBV12-4,.,CASSRGTSGTYNEQFF,TGTGCCAGCAGTCGTGGGACTAGCGGTACCTACAATGAGCAGTTCTTC
.,TRBJ2-5,TRBV12-3/TRBV12-4,.,CASSKRQGKVARGAFETQYF,TGTGCCAGCAGTAAGCGACAGGGGAAAGTCGCGCGGGGGGCCTTCGAGACCCAGTACTTC
.,TRBJ2-7,TRBV6-5,.,CASSYSSRSPGPEQYF,TGTGCCAGCAGTTACTCCTCGCGGAGCCCCGGTCCCGAGCAGTACTTC
.,TRBJ2-2,TRBV29-1,.,CSVSYANTGELFF,TGCAGCGTGAGCTACGCGAACACCGGGGAGCTGTTTTTT
.,TRBJ2-1,TRBV9,.,CASSVGSGTYNEQFF,TGTGCCAGCAGCGTAGGCAGCGGTACCTACAATGAGCAGTTCTTC
.,TRBJ2-3,TRBV4-2,.,CASSQGPTSFSDTQYF,TGTGCCAGCAGCCAAGGACCCACTAGCTTTTCAGATACGCAGTATTTT
.,TRBJ2-5,TRBV7-9,.,CASSLAAGAETQYF,TGTGCCAGCAGCTTAGCGGCCGGGGCGGAGACCCAGTACTTC
TRBD2,TRBJ2-3,TRBV20-1,.,CSARDSSGGRTDTQYF,TGCAGTGCTAGAGATTCTAGCGGGGGGCGCACAGATACGCAGTATTTT
.,TRBJ1-6,TRBV4-2,few,CASSQGTAFSPLHF,TGTGCCAGCAGCCAAGGGACAGCCTTTTCACCCCTCCACTTT
.,TRBJ1-4,TRBV7-6,.,CASSSGAQNEKLFF,TGTGCCAGCAGCTCAGGGGCCCAGAATGAAAAACTGTTTTTT
TRBD2,TRBJ2-3,TRBV9,few,CASSVDQAGGYTDTQYF,TGTGCCAGCAGCGTAGATCAGGCGGGGGGGTACACAGATACGCAGTATTTT
.,TRBJ2-1,TRBV7-2,few,CASSRDKGVYNEQFF,TGTGCCAGCAGCCGAGACAAAGGAGTCTACAATGAGCAGTTCTTC
.,TRBJ2-7,TRBV14,.,CASSRPGQYEQYF,TGTGCCAGCAGCCGACCGGGACAATACGAGCAGTACTTC
.,TRBJ1-1,TRBV28,.,CASSSPSTGANTEAFF,TGTGCCAGCAGTTCCCCCTCGACAGGAGCGAACACTGAAGCTTTCTTT
.,TRBJ2-2,TRBV3-1,few,CASSQGPPLVTGELFF,TGTGCCAGCAGCCAAGGTCCCCCGCTAGTAACCGGGGAGCTGTTTTTT
TRBD2,TRBJ2-1,TRBV20-1,few,CSAVAGGPAFEQFF,TGCAGTGCGGTAGCGGGAGGGCCCGCATTTGAGCAGTTCTTC
TRBD1,TRBJ2-3,TRBV12-3/TRBV12-4,few,CATSAPVQGSDTQYF,TGTGCCACTTCAGCTCCCGTACAGGGGTCAGATACGCAGTATTTT
TRBD1,TRBJ2-7,TRBV10-3,.,CAIMGQASYEQYF,TGTGCCATCATGGGACAGGCCTCCTACGAGCAGTACTTC
.,TRBJ2-7,TRBV5-1,few,CASSSQGPPYEQYF,TGCGCCAGCAGCTCCCAGGGACCCCCCTACGAGCAGTACTTC